A selection of T cell receptor beta chains follows, all from one sample in a study of regulatory T cells in long-lasting Graves disease. MiXCR was run by TCRdb on the multiplex PCR reads, yielding one entry per CDR3 protein. The top ten clones hold around a sixth of a sample with about 450,000 distinct CDR3 sequences, 11% to 15% of them seen once. In addition, the sample was reused for a study of T cells in Graves' hyperthyroidism and ophthalmopathy.

This specimen was peripheral blood mononuclear cells (PBMCs), taken at new diagnosis, from a patient treated with antithyroid drugs. The receptors come from a woman aged 50 to 60 with Graves disease. CDR3s include the opening cysteine and the closing phenylalanine or tryptophan. Fields, in order: D gene, V gene, clone size, J gene, CDR3 protein, CDR3 DNA. A D gene is named only where the DNA matches it firmly. Clone sizes are given selectively: once, few, many, or a class where the clone is expanded.

-	TRBV7-9	-	TRBJ2-2	CASSIRFTGELFF	TGTGCCAGCAGCATACGGTTTACCGGGGAGCTGTTTTTT
-	TRBV2	many	TRBJ2-1	CARRGSSSEWFF	TGTGCCAGAAGAGGATCTAGCTCGGAGTGGTTCTTC
TRBD2	TRBV7-9	many	TRBJ2-1	CASSSYSGRAGGNEQFF	TGTGCCAGCAGCTCCTATAGCGGGAGGGCCGGAGGCAATGAGCAGTTCTTC
TRBD2	TRBV18	many	TRBJ2-3	CASSPPLAGSDTQYF	TGTGCCAGCTCACCACCTCTAGCGGGAAGCGATACGCAGTATTTT
-	TRBV14	-	TRBJ2-4	CASSKDLAKNIQYF	TGTGCCAGCAGCAAAGACCTAGCCAAAAACATTCAGTACTTC
-	TRBV20-1	many	TRBJ2-1	CSASNGGNEQFF	TGCAGTGCTAGTAATGGGGGGAATGAGCAGTTCTTC
TRBD2	TRBV6-2/TRBV6-3	-	TRBJ2-1	CASIRTSGDNEQFF	TGTGCCAGCATTCGGACTAGCGGGGACAATGAGCAGTTCTTC
-	TRBV13	-	TRBJ2-1	CASSQSGGVFSEQFF	TGTGCCAGCAGCCAGTCGGGGGGCGTATTTAGTGAGCAGTTCTTC
-	TRBV11-2	many	TRBJ2-7	CASSPLVGLSSGEQYF	TGTGCCAGCAGCCCGTTGGTGGGGCTTTCCAGCGGGGAGCAGTACTTC
-	TRBV19	-	TRBJ2-3	CASSPGGPGTDTQYF	TGTGCCAGTAGTCCCGGAGGGCCCGGCACAGATACGCAGTATTTT
TRBD2	TRBV7-9	-	TRBJ2-1	CASSLAAGRPNEQFF	TGTGCCAGCAGCTTGGCAGCGGGAAGGCCGAATGAGCAGTTCTTC
-	TRBV18	-	TRBJ2-3	CASSPPGRATDTQYF	TGTGCCAGCTCACCACCGGGTAGGGCAACAGATACGCAGTATTTT
-	TRBV6-2/TRBV6-3	few	TRBJ2-5	CASKAGVNQETQYF	TGTGCCAGCAAGGCGGGTGTGAACCAAGAGACCCAGTACTTC
-	TRBV20-1	many	TRBJ2-3	CSASATRTDTQYF	TGCAGTGCTAGTGCGACCCGCACAGATACGCAGTATTTT
TRBD1	TRBV24-1	many	TRBJ2-3	CATSDPTGGGTDTQYF	TGTGCCACCAGTGACCCAACAGGGGGTGGCACAGATACGCAGTATTTT
TRBD1	TRBV6-1	-	TRBJ2-3	CARVGTGGIDTQYF	TGTGCCAGAGTCGGGACAGGGGGCATAGATACGCAGTATTTT